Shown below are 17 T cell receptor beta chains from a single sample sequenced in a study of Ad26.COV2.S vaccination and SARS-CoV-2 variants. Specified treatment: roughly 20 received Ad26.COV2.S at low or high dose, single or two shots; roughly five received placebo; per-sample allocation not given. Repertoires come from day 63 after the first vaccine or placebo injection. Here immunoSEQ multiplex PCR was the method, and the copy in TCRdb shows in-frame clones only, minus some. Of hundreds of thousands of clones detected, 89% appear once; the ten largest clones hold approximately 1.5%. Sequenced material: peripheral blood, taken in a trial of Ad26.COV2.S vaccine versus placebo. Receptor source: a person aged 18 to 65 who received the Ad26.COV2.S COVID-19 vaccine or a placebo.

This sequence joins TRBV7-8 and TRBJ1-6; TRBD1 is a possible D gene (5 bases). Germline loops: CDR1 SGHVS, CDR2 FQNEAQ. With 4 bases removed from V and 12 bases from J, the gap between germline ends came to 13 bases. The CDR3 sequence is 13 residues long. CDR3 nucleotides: TGTGCCAGCAGCTACGCCCCCGGGGGACCCCTCCACTTT. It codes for CASSYAPGGPLHF.

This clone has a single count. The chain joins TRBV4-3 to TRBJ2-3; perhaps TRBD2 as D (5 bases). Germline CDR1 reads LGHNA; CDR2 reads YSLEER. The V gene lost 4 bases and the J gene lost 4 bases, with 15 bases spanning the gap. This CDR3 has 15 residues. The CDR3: CASSRMTKSPDTQYF. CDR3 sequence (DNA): TGCGCCAGCAGCCGGATGACTAAGTCCCCAGATACGCAGTATTTT.

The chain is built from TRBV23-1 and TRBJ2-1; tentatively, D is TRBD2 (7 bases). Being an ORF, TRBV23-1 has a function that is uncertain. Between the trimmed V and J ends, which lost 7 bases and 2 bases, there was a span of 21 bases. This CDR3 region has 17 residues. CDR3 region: CASIFGGGRRAYNEQFF. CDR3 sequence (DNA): TGCGCCAGCATTTTTGGGGGCGGGAGAAGGGCCTACAATGAGCAGTTCTTC.

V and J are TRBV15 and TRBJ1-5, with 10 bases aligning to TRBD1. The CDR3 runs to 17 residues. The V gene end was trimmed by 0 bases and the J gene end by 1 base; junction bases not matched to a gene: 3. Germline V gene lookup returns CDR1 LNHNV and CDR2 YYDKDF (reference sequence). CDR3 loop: CATSREWTGGSNQPQHF. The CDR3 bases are TGTGCCACCAGCAGAGAGTGGACAGGGGGAAGCAATCAGCCCCAGCATTTT.

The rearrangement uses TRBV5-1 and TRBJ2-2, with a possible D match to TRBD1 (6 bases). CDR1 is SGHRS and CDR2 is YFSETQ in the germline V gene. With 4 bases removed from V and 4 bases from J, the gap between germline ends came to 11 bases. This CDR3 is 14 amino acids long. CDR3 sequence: CASSNGQPTGELFF. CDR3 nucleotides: TGCGCCAGCAGCAATGGACAGCCCACCGGGGAGCTGTTTTTT.

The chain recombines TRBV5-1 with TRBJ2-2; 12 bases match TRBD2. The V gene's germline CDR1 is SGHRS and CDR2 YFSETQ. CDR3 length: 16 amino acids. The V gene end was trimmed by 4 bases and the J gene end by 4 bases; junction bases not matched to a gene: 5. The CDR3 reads CASSTGLAGTTGELFF. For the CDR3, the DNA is TGCGCCAGCAGCACCGGACTAGCGGGAACCACCGGGGAGCTGTTTTTT.

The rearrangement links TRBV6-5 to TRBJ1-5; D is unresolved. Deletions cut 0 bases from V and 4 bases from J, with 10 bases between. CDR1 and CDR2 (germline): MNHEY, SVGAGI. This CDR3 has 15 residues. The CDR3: CASSYSTGRNQPQHF. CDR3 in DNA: TGTGCCAGCAGTTACTCGACTGGCCGAAATCAGCCCCAGCATTTT.

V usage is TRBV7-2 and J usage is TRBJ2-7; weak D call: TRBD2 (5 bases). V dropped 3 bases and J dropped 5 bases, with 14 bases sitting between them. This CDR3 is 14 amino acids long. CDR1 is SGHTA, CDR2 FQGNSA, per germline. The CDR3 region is CASSFSGPGNEQYF. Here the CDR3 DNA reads TGTGCCAGCAGCTTCAGCGGCCCCGGGAACGAGCAGTACTTC.

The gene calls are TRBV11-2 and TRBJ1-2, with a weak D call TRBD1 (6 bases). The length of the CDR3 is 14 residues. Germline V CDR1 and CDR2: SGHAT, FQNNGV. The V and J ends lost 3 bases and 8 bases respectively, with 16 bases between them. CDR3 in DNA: TGTGCCAGCAGCTTGAGCCCCCAGGGGTGGGGCTACACCTTC. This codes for CASSLSPQGWGYTF.

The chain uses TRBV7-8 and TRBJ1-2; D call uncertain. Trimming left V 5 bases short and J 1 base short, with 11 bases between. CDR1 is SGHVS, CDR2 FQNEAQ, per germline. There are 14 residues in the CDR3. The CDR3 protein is CASSPSTGNYGYTF. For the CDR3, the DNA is TGTGCCAGCAGCCCCTCGACCGGTAACTATGGCTACACCTTC.

The chain's CDR3 is CASSWGQGNAPLHF. As DNA, the CDR3 is TGTGCCAGCAGCTGGGGGCAGGGGAACGCACCCCTCCACTTT. The chain links TRBV11-2 to TRBJ1-6; D may be TRBD1 (6 bases). This CDR3 is 14 amino acids long. CDR1 is SGHAT, CDR2 FQNNGV, per germline. V lost 4 bases and J 11 bases, leaving 15 bases between the germline ends.

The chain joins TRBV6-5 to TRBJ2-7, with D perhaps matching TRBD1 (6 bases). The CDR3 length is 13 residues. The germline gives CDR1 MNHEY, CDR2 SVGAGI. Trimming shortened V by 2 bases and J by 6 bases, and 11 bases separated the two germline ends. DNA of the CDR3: TGTGCCAGCAGTTACGAAGGGGGTGGCGAGCAGTACTTC. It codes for CASSYEGGGEQYF.

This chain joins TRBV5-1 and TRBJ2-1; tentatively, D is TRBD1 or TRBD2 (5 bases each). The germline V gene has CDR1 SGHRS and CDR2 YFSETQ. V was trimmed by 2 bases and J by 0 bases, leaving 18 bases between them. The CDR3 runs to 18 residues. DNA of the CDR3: TGCGCCAGCAGCTTTCTTGGTGGGGGAGAGATCTCCTACAATGAGCAGTTCTTC. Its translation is CASSFLGGGEISYNEQFF.

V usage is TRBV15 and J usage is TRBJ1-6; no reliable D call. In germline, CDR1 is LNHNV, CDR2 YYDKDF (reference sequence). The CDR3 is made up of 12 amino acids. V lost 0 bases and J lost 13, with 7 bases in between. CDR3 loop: CATSRDFSPLHF. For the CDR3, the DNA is TGTGCCACCAGCAGAGATTTCTCCCCCCTCCACTTT.

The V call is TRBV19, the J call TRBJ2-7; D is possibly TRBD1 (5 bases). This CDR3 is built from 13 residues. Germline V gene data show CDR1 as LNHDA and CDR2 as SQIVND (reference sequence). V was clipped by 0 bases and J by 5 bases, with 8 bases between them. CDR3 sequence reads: CASSIEGRDEQYF. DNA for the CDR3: TGTGCCAGTAGTATAGAGGGCAGGGACGAGCAGTACTTC.

The CDR3, as DNA: TGTGCCAGCAGCTTACGTGACGGGACCTACGAGCAGTACTTC. Encoded protein: CASSLRDGTYEQYF. The rearrangement links TRBV7-2 to TRBJ2-7; possibly TRBD2 for D (5 bases). V dropped 2 bases and J dropped 2 bases, with 10 bases sitting between them. The CDR3 contains 14 residues. The germline V gene encodes CDR1 SGHTA and CDR2 FQGNSA.

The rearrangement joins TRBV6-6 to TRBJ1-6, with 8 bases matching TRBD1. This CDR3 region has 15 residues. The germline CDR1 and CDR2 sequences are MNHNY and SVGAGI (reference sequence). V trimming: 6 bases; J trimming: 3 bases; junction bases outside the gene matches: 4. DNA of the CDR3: TGTGCCAGCAGGGAAACAGGGGGCTATAATTCACCCCTCCACTTT. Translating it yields CASRETGGYNSPLHF.